This TCR beta chain emerged from a study of identical twins. Germline CDR1 LGHNA, CDR2 YNFKEQ. CDR3 length equals 18 residues. Trimming removed 5 bases from V and 4 bases from J; junction bases left unmatched: 11. This clonotype has more than one count but fewer than ten. Antigen: not known. Study-wide findings and caveats: Carriage of fewer insertions was seen in abundant cord blood beta clonotypes, whereas memory repertoires showed none. Out-of-frame alpha sequences shared by twins showed excess low generation probability. Zero-insertion analyses were open to partial confounding by invariant MAIT and iNKT cells.

Through template switching, a universal primer site was introduced, and the cDNA contained unique molecular identifiers. In TCRdb, the 5' RACE reads were re-called with MiXCR into one record per CDR3 protein. The sample includes 1.5 million to 2 million distinct CDR3 sequences, less than 35% seen only once; the top ten take more than 0.25%. This receptor was identified in a newborn girl in good health. Sequenced: cord blood. The rearrangement uses TRBV4-2 and TRBJ2-3; 14 bases map to TRBD2. The CDR3 nucleotides read TGTGCCAGCAGCGGGACTAGCGGGGGTGGTCTGAGCGCAGATACGCAGTATTTT. Its protein is CASSGTSGGGLSADTQYF.